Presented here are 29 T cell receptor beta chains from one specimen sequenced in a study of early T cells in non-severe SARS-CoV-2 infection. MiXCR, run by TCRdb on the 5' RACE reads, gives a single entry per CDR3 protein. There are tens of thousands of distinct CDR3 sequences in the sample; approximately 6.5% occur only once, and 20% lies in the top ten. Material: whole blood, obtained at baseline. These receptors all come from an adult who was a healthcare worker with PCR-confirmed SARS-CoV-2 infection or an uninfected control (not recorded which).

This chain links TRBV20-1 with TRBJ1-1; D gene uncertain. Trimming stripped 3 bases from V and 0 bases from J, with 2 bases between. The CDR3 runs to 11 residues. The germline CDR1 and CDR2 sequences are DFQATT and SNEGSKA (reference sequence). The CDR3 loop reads CSARVNTEAFF. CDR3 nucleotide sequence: TGCAGTGCTAGGGTGAACACTGAAGCTTTCTTT.

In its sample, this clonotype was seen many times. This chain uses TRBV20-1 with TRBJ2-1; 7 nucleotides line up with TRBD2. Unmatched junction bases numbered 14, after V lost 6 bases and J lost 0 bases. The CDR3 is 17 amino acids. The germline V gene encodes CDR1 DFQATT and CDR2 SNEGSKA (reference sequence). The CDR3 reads CSANPPRAGSSYNEQFF. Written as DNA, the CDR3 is TGCAGTGCGAATCCTCCTAGAGCGGGAAGCTCCTACAATGAGCAGTTCTTC.

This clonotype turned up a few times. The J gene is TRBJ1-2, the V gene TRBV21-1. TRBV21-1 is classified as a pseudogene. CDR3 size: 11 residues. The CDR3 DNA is TGTGCCAGCAGCAAAGCGGCCAGCCAAACCTTC. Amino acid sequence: CASSKAASQTF.

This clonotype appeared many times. The CDR3 region is CATSDRGARTGGRMIGEQFF. CDR3 in DNA: TGTGCCACCAGTGATCGTGGAGCCCGAACAGGGGGTAGAATGATCGGTGAGCAGTTCTTC. V usage is TRBV24-1 and J usage is TRBJ2-1; 8 bases agree with TRBD1. The CDR3 is made up of 20 amino acids. Germline lookup yields CDR1 KGHDR and CDR2 SFDVKD. V lost 3 bases and J lost 9; bases outside the gene matches: 24.

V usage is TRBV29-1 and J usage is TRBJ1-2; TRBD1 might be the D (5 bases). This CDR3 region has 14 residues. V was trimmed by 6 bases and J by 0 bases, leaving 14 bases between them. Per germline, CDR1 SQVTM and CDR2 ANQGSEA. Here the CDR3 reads CSVVTGLPNYGYTF. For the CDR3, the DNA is TGCAGCGTGGTCACAGGACTCCCTAACTATGGCTACACCTTC.

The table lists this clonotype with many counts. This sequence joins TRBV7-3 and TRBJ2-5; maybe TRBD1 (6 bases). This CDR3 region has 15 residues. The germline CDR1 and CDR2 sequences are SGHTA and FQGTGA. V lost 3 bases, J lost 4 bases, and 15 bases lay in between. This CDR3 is CASSFATGAGETQYF. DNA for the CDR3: TGTGCCAGCAGCTTCGCGACAGGCGCCGGAGAGACCCAGTACTTC.

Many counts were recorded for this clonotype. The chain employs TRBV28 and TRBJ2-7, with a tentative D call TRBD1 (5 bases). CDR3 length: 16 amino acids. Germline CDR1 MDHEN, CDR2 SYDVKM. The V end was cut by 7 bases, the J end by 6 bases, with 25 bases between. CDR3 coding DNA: TGTGCCAGCACGGAGTCCTCAGGGATCCCACTCCGCGAGCAGTACTTC. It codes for CASTESSGIPLREQYF. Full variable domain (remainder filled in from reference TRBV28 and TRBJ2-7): DVKVTQSSRYLVKRTGEKVFLECVQDMDHENMFWYRQDPGLGLRLIYFSYDVKMKEKGDIPEGYSVSREKKERFSLILESASTNQTSMYLCASTESSGIPLREQYFGPGTRLTVT.

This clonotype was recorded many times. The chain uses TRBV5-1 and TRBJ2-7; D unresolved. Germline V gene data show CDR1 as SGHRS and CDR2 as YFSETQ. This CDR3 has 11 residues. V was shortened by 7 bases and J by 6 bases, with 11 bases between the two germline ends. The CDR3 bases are TGCGCCAGCGCCCTTGGGCCCGAGCAGTACTTC. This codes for CASALGPEQYF.

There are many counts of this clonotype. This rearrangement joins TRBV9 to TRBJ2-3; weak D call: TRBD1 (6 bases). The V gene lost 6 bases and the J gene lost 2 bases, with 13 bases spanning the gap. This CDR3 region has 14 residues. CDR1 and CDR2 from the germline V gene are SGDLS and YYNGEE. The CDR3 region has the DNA TGTGCCAGCACCCCACCGGGACACACAGATACGCAGTATTTT. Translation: CASTPPGHTDTQYF.

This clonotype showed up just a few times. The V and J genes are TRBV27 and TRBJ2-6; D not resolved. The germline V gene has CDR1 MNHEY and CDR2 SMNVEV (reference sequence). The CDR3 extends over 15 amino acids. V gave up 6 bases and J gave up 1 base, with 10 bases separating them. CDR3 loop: CASSPHRSGANVLTF. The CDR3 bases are TGTGCCAGCAGCCCCCATAGATCTGGGGCCAACGTCCTGACTTTC.

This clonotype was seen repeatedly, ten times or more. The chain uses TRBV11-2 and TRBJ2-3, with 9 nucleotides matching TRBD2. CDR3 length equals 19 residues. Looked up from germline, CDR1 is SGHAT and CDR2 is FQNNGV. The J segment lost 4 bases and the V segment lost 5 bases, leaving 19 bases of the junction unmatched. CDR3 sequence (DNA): TGTGCCAGCAGCCGTGATGCTGGCGGGAGGGCCCTACCTCCAGATACGCAGTATTTT. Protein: CASSRDAGGRALPPDTQYF.

In nucleotides, the CDR3 is TGTGCCAGCAGACACGGACAGGGTATAGGTGAGCAGTTCTTC. Translating gives CASRHGQGIGEQFF. V is TRBV13 and J is TRBJ2-1; 8 bases are shared with TRBD1. V lost 6 bases to trimming and J lost 9 bases; unmatched junction nucleotides: 10. The CDR3 sequence is 14 residues long. Germline CDR1 and CDR2: PRHDT and FYEKMQ (reference sequence).

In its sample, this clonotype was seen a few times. The CDR3 bases are TGCGCCAGCAGCTTGGCCAAAGCGAATGAGCAGTTCTTC. It codes for CASSLAKANEQFF. J is TRBJ2-1 and V is TRBV5-1; no reliable D call. In germline, CDR1 is SGHRS, CDR2 YFSETQ. With 0 bases removed from V and 7 bases from J, the gap between germline ends came to 8 bases. The CDR3 spans 13 residues.

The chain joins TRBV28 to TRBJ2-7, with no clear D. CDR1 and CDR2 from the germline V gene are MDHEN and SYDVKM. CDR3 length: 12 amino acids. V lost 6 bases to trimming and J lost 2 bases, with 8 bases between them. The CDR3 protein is CASSRLPYEQYF. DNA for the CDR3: TGTGCCAGCAGCCGTCTACCCTACGAGCAGTACTTC.

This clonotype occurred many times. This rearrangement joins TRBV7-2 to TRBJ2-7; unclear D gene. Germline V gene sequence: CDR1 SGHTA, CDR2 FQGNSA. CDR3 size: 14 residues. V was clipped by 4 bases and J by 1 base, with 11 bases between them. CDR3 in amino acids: CASSSPVGSYEQYF. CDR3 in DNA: TGTGCCAGCAGCTCGCCCGTGGGGTCCTACGAGCAGTACTTC.

CDR3 residues: CASSSGLPPPDTQYF. The CDR3 DNA reads as TGTGCCAGCAGCTCGGGTCTTCCCCCCCCAGATACGCAGTATTTT. J is TRBJ2-3 and V is TRBV7-2; no reliable D call. The V gene's germline CDR1 is SGHTA and CDR2 FQGNSA. CDR3 length: 15 amino acids. The V and J ends lost 4 bases and 4 bases respectively, with 15 bases between them.

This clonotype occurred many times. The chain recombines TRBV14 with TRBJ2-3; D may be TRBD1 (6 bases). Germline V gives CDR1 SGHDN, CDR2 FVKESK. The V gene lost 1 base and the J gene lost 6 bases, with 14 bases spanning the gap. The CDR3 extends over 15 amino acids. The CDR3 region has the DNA TGTGCCAGCAGCCAAGTTGGACAGTCCGCGGATACGCAGTATTTT. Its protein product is CASSQVGQSADTQYF.

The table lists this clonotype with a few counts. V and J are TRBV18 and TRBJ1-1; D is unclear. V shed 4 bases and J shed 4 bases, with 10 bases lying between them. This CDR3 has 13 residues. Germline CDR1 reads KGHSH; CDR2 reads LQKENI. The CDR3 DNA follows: TGTGCCAGCTCACTATCGGTAAGCACTGAAGCTTTCTTT. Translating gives CASSLSVSTEAFF.

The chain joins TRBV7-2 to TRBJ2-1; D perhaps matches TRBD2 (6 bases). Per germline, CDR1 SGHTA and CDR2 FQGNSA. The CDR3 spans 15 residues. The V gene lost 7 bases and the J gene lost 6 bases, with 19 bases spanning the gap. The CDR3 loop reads CASTTILGGGNEQFF. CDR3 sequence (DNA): TGTGCCAGCACCACCATCCTGGGGGGTGGCAATGAGCAGTTCTTC. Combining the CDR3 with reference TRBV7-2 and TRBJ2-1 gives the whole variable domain GAGVSQSPSNKVTEKGKDVELRCDPISGHTALYWYRQSLGQGLEFLIYFQGNSAPDKSGLPSDRFSAERTGGSVSTLTIQRTQQEDSAVYLCASTTILGGGNEQFFGPGTRLTVL.

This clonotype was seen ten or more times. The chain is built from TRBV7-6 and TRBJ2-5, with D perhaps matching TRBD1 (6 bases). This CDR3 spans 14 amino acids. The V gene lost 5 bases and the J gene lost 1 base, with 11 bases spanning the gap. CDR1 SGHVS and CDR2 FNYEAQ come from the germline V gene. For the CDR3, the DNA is TGTGCCAGCAGCCCCGGGACAAGCCAAGAGACCCAGTACTTC. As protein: CASSPGTSQETQYF.

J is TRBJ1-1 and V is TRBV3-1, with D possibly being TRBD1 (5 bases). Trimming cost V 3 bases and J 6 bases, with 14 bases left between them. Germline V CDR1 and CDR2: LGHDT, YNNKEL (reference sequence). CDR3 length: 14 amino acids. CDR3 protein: CASSQGWMGAEAFF. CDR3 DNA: TGTGCCAGCAGCCAGGGGTGGATGGGGGCTGAAGCTTTCTTT.

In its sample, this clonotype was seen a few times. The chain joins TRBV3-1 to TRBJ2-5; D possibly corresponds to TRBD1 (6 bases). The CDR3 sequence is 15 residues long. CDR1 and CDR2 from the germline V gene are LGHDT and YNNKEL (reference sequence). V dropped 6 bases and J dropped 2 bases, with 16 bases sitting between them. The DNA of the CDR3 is TGTGCCAGCAGATTAAGGGGGAATTCTCAAGAGACCCAGTACTTC. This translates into CASRLRGNSQETQYF.

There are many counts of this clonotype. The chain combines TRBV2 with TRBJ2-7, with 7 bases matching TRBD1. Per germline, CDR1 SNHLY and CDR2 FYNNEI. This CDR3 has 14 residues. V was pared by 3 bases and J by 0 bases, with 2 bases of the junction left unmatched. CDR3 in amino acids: CASSERGPSYEQYF. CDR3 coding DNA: TGTGCCAGCAGTGAGAGGGGGCCCTCCTACGAGCAGTACTTC.

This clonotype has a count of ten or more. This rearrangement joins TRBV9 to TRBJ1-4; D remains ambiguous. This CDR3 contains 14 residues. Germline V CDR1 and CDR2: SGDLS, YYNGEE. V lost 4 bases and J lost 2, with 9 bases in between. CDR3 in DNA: TGTGCCAGCAGCCGAACGAGGACTAATGAAAAACTGTTTTTT. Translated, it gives CASSRTRTNEKLFF.

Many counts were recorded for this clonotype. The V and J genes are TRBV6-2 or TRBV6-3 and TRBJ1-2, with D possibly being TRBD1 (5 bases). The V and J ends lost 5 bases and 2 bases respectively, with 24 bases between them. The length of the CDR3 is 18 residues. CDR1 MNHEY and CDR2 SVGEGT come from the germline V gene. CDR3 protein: CASSTLILQEIKNYGYTF. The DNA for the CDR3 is TGTGCCAGCAGTACCCTAATCCTACAGGAGATCAAAAACTATGGCTACACCTTC.

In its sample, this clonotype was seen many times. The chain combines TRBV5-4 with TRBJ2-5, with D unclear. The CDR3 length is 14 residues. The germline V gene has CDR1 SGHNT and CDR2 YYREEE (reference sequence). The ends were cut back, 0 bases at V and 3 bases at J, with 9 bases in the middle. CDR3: CASSLAGGKETQYF. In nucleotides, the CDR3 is TGTGCCAGCAGCTTGGCGGGTGGGAAAGAGACCCAGTACTTC. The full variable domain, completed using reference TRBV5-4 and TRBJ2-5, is ETGVTQSPTHLIKTRGQQVTLRCSSQSGHNTVSWYQQALGQGPQFIFQYYREEENGRGNFPPRFSGLQFPNYSSELNVNALELDDSALYLCASSLAGGKETQYFGPGTRLLVL.

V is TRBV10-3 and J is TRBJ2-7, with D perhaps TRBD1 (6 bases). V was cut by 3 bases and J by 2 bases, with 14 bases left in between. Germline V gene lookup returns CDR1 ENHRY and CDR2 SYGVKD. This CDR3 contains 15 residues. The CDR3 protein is CAISEKGDKAYEQYF. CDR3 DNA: TGTGCCATCAGTGAAAAGGGGGATAAGGCCTACGAGCAGTACTTC.

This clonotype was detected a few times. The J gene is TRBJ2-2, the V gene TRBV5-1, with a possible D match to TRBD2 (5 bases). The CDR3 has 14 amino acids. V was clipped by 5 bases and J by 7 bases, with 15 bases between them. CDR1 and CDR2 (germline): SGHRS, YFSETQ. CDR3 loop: CASRARGSGGELFF. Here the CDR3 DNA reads TGCGCCAGCAGGGCCCGGGGATCAGGCGGGGAGCTGTTTTTT.

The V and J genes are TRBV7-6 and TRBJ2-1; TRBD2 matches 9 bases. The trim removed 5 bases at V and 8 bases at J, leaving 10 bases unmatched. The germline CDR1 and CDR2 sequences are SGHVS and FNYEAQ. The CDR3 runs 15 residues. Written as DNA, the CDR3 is TGTGCCAGCAGCCACATAGCGGGAGTCGAGGATGAGCAGTTCTTC. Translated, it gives CASSHIAGVEDEQFF. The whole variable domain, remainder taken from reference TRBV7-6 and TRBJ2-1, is GAGVSQSPRYKVTKRGQDVALRCDPISGHVSLYWYRQALGQGPEFLTYFNYEAQQDKSGLPNDRFSAERPEGSISTLTIQRTEQRDSAMYRCASSHIAGVEDEQFFGPGTRLTVL.